This T cell receptor beta chain emerged from a study of OX40 agonist ivuxolimab in advanced cancers. On the study more broadly: Patients received intravenous ivuxolimab every 2 weeks at 0.01 to 10 mg/kg. Overall study results and limits: At doses 0.1 to 3.0 mg/kg, CD4+ and CD8+ clones expanded. Also present in some nonresponders was a low level of normalized T-cell clonal expansion.

Blood samples were obtained at baseline, cycle 4 day 1, and cycle 7 day 1. Of note for this clone: Its antigen is not identified.

Generated by immunoSEQ multiplex PCR, the TCRdb table keeps only in-frame clones and is missing some. The table records roughly 72,000 clones, over 70% of them present only once. Trimming took off 0 bases at V and 4 bases at J, with 7 bases between the two ends. Germline CDR1 and CDR2: ENHRY and SYGVKD. The CDR3 sequence is 13 residues long. The sample consisted of CD4+ or CD8+ T cells sorted from blood, taken in a trial of the OX40 agonist ivuxolimab. This clonotype originated in an adult with an advanced solid tumor such as melanoma, head and neck, liver or kidney cancer. The chain recombines TRBV10-3 with TRBJ2-7; D remains ambiguous. The CDR3 coding sequence is TGTGCCATCAGTGAGTCGACGATTTACGAGCAGTACTTC. It is translated as CAISESTIYEQYF.